This is a list of T cell receptor beta chains from one sample in a study of blood T cell repertoires in COVID-19. Produced via immunoSEQ multiplex PCR; TCRdb's table is partial and in-frame only. The repertoire holds about 94,000 clones, with around 82% as singletons. Material: peripheral blood. The receptors shown here come from a man aged 60 to 75 with acute or convalescent COVID-19. CDR3s include the opening cysteine and the closing phenylalanine or tryptophan. The order of the fields is J gene, clone size, V gene, D gene, CDR3 DNA, CDR3 protein. D genes are given only for firm matches. For some rows the clone size is stated as once, few or many, or as a class when expanded; others skip it.

TRBJ1-2 once TRBV3-1/TRBV3-2 TRBD1 TGTGCCAGCAGCCGAGGGACAGCTTATAACTATGGCTACACCTTC CASSRGTAYNYGYTF
TRBJ1-4 . TRBV2 TRBD1 TGTGCCAGCAGTGGACAGGGGCGCGAAAAACTGTTTTTT CASSGQGREKLFF
TRBJ1-1 . TRBV5-1 TRBD1 TGCGCCAGCAGCTTGTTACAGGGGGGGAACGCTTTCTTT CASSLLQGGNAFF
TRBJ2-3 . TRBV6-4 TRBD2 TGTGCCAGCAGGGCGTCTACTAGCGGGGCCAGAGATACGCAGTATTTT CASRASTSGARDTQYF
TRBJ2-7 few TRBV7-6 . TGTGCCAGCAGCTTAGGACAGAGCTCCTACGAGCAGTACTTC CASSLGQSSYEQYF
TRBJ1-5 . TRBV19 . TGTGCCAGTAGTATGCCTCCCGGACAGCGATATAGCAATCAGCCCCAGCATTTT CASSMPPGQRYSNQPQHF
TRBJ1-1 . TRBV18 . TGTGCCAGCTCCCCAACAGGGACGGTGAACACTGAAGCTTTCTTT CASSPTGTVNTEAFF
TRBJ2-1 few TRBV2 TRBD1 TGTGCCAGCAACAGCCGGGACAGGGCATCCTATGAGCAGTTCTTC CASNSRDRASYEQFF
TRBJ1-5 . TRBV6-2/TRBV6-3 . TGTGCCAGCAGTTACTTACAAACAGGGAATCAGCCCCAGCATTTT CASSYLQTGNQPQHF
TRBJ2-1 . TRBV4-3 . TGCGCCAGCAGCCAAGAGGACAGAGTTGAGAATGAGCAGTTCTTC CASSQEDRVENEQFF
TRBJ1-6 few TRBV7-2 TRBD1 TGTGCCAGCAGCGGGACAGGGAATTCACCCCTCCACTTT CASSGTGNSPLHF
TRBJ2-5 . TRBV5-6 . TGTGCCAGCAGCTTCCGAGAGACCCAGTACTTC CASSFRETQYF
TRBJ1-1 . TRBV27 . TGTGCCAGCAGTTGGGGCGGGGGTAACACTGAAGCTTTCTTT CASSWGGGNTEAFF
TRBJ1-4 . TRBV4-3 . TGCGCCAGCAGCCAAGATAGGGGCCTTACTAATGAAAAACTGTTTTTT CASSQDRGLTNEKLFF
TRBJ1-1 . TRBV30 . TGTGCCTGGAGTGTTTATTTTGGGGGGGGCCCGACTGAAGCTTTCTTT CAWSVYFGGGPTEAFF
TRBJ1-6 . TRBV6-5 TRBD1 TGTGCCAGCAGTTTACAGGGGGCAGTCCAAAATTCACCCCTCCACTTT CASSLQGAVQNSPLHF
TRBJ1-6 . TRBV28 TRBD1 TGTGCCATCCCGGGACAGACGGATAATTCACCCCTCCACTTT CAIPGQTDNSPLHF
TRBJ2-7 . TRBV19 . TGTGCCAGTAGTTCCCGGTACGAGCAGTACTTC CASSSRYEQYF
TRBJ2-1 . TRBV6-2/TRBV6-3 TRBD1 TGTGCCAGCAGCCGAGACCGGGACAGGAAGGACAATGAGCAGTTCTTC CASSRDRDRKDNEQFF
TRBJ1-2 once TRBV3-1/TRBV3-2 . TGTGCCAGCAGCCAAGAGGGGGGGGTCGCCTATGGCTACACCTTC CASSQEGGVAYGYTF